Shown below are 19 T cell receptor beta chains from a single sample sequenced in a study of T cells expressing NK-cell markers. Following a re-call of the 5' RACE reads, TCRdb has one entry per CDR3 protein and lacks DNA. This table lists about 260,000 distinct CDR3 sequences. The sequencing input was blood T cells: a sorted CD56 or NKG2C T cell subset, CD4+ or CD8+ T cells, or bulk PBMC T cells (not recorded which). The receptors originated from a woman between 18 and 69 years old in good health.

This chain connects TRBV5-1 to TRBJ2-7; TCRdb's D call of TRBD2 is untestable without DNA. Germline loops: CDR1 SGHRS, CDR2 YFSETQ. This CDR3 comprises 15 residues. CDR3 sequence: CASSLVAGGPGEQYF.

CDR3 amino acids: CASTLSPRIHEQYF. The chain is built from TRBV5-6 and TRBJ2-7; the TRBD1 assignment by TCRdb is unverifiable without DNA. The CDR3 contains 14 residues. From germline, CDR1 is SGHDT and CDR2 YYEEEE.

The CDR3 is CASSKEYGREGASNQPQHF. V is TRBV21-1 and J is TRBJ1-5; TCRdb gives TRBD1 as the D gene, but with no DNA this cannot be confirmed. TRBV21-1 is a documented pseudogene. CDR3 length equals 19 residues.

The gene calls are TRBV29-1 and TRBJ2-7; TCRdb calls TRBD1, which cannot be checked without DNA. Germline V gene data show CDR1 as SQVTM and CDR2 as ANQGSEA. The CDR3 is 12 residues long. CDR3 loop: CSVVRGSYEQYF.

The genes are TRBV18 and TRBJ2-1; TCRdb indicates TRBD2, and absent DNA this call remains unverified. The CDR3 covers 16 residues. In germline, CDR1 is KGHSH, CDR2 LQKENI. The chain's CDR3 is CASSPQGLAEYNEQFF.

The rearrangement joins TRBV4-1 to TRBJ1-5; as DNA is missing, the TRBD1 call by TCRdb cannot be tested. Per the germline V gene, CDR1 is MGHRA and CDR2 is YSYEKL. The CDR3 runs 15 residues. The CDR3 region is CASSQGHMGDQPQHF.

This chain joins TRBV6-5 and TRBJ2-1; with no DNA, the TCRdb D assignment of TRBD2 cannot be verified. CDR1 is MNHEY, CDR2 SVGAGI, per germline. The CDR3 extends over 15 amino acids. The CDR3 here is CASSLAGGPENEQFF.

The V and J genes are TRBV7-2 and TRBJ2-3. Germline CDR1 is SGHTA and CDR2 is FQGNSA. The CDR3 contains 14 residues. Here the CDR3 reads CASSLWGRPDTQYF.

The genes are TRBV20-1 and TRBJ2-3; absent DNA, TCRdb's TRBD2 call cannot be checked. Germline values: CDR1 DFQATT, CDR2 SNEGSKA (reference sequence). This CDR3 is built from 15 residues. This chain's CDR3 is CSARMGLAVTDTQYF.

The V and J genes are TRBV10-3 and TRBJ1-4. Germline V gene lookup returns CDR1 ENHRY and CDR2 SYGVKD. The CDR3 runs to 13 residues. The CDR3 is CATTEATNEKLFF.

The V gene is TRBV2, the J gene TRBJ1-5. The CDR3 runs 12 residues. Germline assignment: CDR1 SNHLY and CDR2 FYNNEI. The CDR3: CASGRIDQPQHF.

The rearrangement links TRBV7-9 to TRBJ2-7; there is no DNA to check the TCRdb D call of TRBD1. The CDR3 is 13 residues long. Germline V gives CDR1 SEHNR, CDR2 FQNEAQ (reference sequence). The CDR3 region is CASSRVRVYEQYF.

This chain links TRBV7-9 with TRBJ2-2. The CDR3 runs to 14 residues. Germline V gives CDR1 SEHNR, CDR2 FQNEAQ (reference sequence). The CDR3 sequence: CASSFSGNTGELFF.

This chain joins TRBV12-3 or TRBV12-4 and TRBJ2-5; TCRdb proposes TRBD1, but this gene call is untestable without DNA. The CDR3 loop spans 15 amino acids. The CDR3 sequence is CASSSPGTGAETQYF.

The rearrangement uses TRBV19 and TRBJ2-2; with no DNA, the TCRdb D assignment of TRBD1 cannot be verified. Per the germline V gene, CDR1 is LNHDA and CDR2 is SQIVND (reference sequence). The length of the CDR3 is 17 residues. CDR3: CASSLYNRDRESGELFF.

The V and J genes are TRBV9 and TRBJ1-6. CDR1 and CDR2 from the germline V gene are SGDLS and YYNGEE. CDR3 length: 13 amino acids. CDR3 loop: CASSVDPVGPLHF.

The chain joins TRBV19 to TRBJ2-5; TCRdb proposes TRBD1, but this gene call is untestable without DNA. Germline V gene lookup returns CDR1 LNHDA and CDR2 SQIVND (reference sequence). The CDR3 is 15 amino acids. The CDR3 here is CASSILRRGVETQYF.

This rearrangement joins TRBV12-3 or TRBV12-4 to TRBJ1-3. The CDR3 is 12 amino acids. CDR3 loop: CASSSPGNTIYF.

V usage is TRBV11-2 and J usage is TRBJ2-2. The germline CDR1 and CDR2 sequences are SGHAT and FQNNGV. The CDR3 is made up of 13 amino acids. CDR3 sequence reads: CASSLPDTGELFF.